The 2 T cell receptor beta chains listed next were all sequenced from one sample in a study of T cells in Graves' hyperthyroidism and ophthalmopathy. The CDR3 regions of TCR beta were amplified from RNA transcripts. The primer set for the first-round RT-PCR of the TCR CDR3 was HTBI. TCRdb itself ran the multiplex PCR reads through MiXCR, one entry per CDR3 protein. The sample lists around 600,000 distinct CDR3 sequences, 40% to 55% occurring once. The sequenced sample was peripheral blood or thyroid tissue (not recorded which). These receptors were obtained from an adult man with Graves' disease, either hyperthyroidism or ophthalmopathy (not recorded which).

This CDR3 is CASSWAGANVLTF. CDR3 nucleotides: TGTGCCAGCAGTTGGGCTGGGGCCAACGTCCTGACTTTC. J is TRBJ2-6 and V is TRBV2; D call uncertain. With 5 bases removed from V and 2 bases from J, the gap between germline ends came to 4 bases. CDR3 length: 13 residues. The V gene's germline CDR1 is SNHLY and CDR2 FYNNEI.

This clonotype was seen at least ten times. The genes are TRBV25-1 and TRBJ1-4, with D perhaps TRBD1 (6 bases). With 8 bases removed from V and 3 bases from J, the gap between germline ends came to 13 bases. CDR1 and CDR2 from the germline V gene are MGHDK and SYGVNS. The CDR3 runs to 14 residues. CDR3 DNA sequence: TGTGCCAGCGGGAGTCAGGGGTCTAATGAAAAACTGTTTTTT. It encodes CASGSQGSNEKLFF.